The clone carrying this T cell receptor (beta chain) appeared many times. Its antigen is not identified. The J segment lost 2 bases and the V segment lost 9 bases, leaving 7 bases of the junction unmatched. Germline assignment: CDR1 LNHDA and CDR2 SQIVND (reference sequence). This CDR3 is 14 amino acids long. TCRdb recomputed calls from the reads with MiXCR, one row per CDR3 protein. The sample includes around 710,000 distinct CDR3 sequences, about 27% seen only once; the top ten take over 10%. The data originate from a study of T cell repertoires in cytomegalovirus infection. Study-level background: The authors relied on CMV epitopes, both recently identified HLA-C-restricted and well-studied HLA-B-restricted. CMV infection together with matching HLA type was indicated by public TCR beta signatures.

Study-level results: Dominating the ex vivo response were TCR beta clonotypes that were CMV-specific and HLA-C-restricted. CMV carriers having the relevant HLA were flagged by cumulative public TCR beta family frequency.

The sample in question was cultured CD8+ T cells from PBMCs, obtained from culture after CMV antigen stimulation. The sequence was collected from a human donor in good health (CMV status not recorded). Some clones in this sample may be carry-over from other donors' samples. J is TRBJ2-1 and V is TRBV19; TRBD2 matches 7 bases. The CDR3, as DNA: TGTGCCAGCAGCATCGGGGGGACCTACAATGAGCAGTTCTTC. This sequence encodes CASSIGGTYNEQFF.